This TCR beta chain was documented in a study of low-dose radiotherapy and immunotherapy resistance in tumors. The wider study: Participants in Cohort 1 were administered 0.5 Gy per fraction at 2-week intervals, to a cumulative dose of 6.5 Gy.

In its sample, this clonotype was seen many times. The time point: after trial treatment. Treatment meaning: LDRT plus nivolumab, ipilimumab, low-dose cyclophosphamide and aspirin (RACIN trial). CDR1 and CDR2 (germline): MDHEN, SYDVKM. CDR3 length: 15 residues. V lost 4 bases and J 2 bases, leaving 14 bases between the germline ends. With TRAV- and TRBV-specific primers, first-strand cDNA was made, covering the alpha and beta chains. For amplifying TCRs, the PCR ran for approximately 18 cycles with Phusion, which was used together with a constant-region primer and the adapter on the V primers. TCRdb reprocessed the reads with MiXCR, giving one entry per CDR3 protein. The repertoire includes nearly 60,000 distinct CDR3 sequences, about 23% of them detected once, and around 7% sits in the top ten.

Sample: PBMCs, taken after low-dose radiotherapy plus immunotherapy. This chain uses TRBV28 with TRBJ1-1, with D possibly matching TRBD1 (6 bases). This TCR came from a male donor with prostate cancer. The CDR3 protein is CASSSQQGFNTEAFF. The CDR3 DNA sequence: TGTGCCAGCAGTTCCCAACAGGGATTTAACACTGAAGCTTTCTTT.